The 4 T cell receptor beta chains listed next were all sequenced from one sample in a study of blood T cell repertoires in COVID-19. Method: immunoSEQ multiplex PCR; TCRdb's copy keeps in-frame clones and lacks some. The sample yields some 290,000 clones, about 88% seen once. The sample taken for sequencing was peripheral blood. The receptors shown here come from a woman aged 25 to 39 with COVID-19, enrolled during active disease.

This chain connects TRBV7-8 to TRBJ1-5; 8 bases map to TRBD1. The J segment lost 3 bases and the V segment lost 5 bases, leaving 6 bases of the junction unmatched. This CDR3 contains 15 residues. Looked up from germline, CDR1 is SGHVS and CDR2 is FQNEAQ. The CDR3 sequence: CASSPTGAVNQPQHF. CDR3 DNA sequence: TGTGCCAGCAGCCCGACAGGGGCGGTCAATCAGCCCCAGCATTTT.

The CDR3 DNA follows: TGTGCCAGCAGCTCACAAGCGAACACCGGGGAGCTGTTTTTT. It is translated as CASSSQANTGELFF. The chain recombines TRBV9 with TRBJ2-2, with D unclear. CDR3 length equals 14 residues. Germline V gene lookup returns CDR1 SGDLS and CDR2 YYNGEE. V dropped 4 bases and J dropped 0 bases, with 7 bases sitting between them.

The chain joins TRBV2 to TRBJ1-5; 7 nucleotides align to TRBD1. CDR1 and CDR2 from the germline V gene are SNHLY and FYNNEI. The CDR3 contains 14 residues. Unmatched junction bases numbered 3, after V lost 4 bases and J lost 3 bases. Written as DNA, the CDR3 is TGTGCCAGCAGTGCGACAGGGAACAATCAGCCCCAGCATTTT. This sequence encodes CASSATGNNQPQHF.

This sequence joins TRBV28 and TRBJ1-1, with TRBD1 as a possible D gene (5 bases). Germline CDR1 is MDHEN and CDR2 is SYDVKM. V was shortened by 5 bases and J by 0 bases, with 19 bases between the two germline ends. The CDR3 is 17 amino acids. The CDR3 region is CASSRTRTRYLNTEAFF. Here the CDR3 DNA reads TGTGCCAGCAGTCGAACACGGACAAGGTACTTGAACACTGAAGCTTTCTTT. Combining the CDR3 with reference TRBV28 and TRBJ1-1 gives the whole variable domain DVKVTQSSRYLVKRTGEKVFLECVQDMDHENMFWYRQDPGLGLRLIYFSYDVKMKEKGDIPEGYSVSREKKERFSLILESASTNQTSMYLCASSRTRTRYLNTEAFFGQGTRLTVV.